Given below is one TCR beta chain in context. Its antigen is currently unknown. These data belong to a study of glioma-infiltrating T cells. TCR alpha and beta CDR3 regions were amplified from RNA using iRepertoire nested multiplex PCR. Tissue mRNA or PBMC total RNA, roughly 85-450 ng, went into one-step reverse transcription and amplification. TCRdb re-called the multiplex PCR reads with MiXCR, one entry per CDR3 protein. Here the sample spans roughly 100,000 distinct CDR3 sequences, about 28% being singletons. The length of the CDR3 is 15 residues. Per the germline V gene, CDR1 is MNHEY and CDR2 is SVGEGT. Trimming at V came to 5 bases and at J to 10 bases, leaving 8 bases not matched to a gene. Study-level findings and limits: CDR3 overlap between tissue and blood was very small. Non-neoplastic patients had below-expected tissue-blood divergence, while all gliomas exceeded expectation.

The chain uses TRBV6-2 or TRBV6-3 and TRBJ2-1; 13 bases are a match to TRBD2. Sequencing input: glioma tissue, nonneoplastic brain tissue, or PBMCs (not recorded which). The receptor comes from a human donor with low-grade glioma or glioblastoma, undergoing nonglioma brain surgery, or in good health (not recorded which). The DNA for the CDR3 is TGTGCCAGCAGTCCAACTAGCGGGGGGGCCGGGGAGCAGTTCTTC. As protein: CASSPTSGGAGEQFF.